The entry below describes one T cell receptor (beta chain). Its binding antigen is unknown. Per-base quality was not reported, and no clone a single base away is much larger than it. CDR1 and CDR2, per the germline V gene, are SGHRS and YFSETQ. The CDR3 covers 14 residues, taking in both the cysteine and the phenylalanine. Only CDR3 DNA remains: 42 bases, in frame from the first base. V is cut by 1 base and J by 0 bases, and the space between the germline ends is 7 bases. The data were taken from a study of long-term antiretroviral therapy in people with HIV (dated by TCRdb to 2022 to 2024). In terms of the full investigation: The earliest samples were collected about a decade before the 2015 WHO recommendation for immediate ART, when ART was typically delayed until CD4 counts fell. A retrospective serial study tested whether changes in peripheral blood TRB repertoire composition and diversity were associated with ART initiation and durable HIV suppression. A total of 192 cryopreserved PBMC samples were contributed to the cohort by 30 adults with confirmed HIV infection, with samples collected serially over a mean of around 6 years (range 1-12). Of the roughly 30 participants with HIV, 10 to 11 were female. No cross-contamination during QIAcube processing was seen in test extractions of a monoclonal T-cell line run alongside a few dozen polyclonal samples. The investigation overall reported the following: Limited PBMC availability meant only the TCR beta chain was sequenced, without alpha chain pairing. Expanded TRB clones identified before ART initiation dominated the repertoire across all time points, though the dominance fluctuated and decreased in many PLHIV after ART. CDR3 length ranges in HIV repertoires were narrower than in controls, and network structure suggested an antigen-experienced repertoire with only a slight naive shift after ART. Inferences about post-ART repertoire changes are limited because no data were available on ART adherence, viral resistance or therapy changes. ART initiation was associated with a significant increase in TRB diversity, but diversity stayed significantly below transplant donor controls even after long-term ART. The samples were dated from about 2003 to 2017, and the ART regimens that were used may be less effective than current ART regimens. Unsorted PBMC were profiled instead of sorted CD4+ and CD8+ T cells because pre-ART samples had limited cell numbers.

The immunoSEQ hsTCRB v3.0 assay was used at survey level resolution for TRB variable region sequencing. The targeted TRB sequencing depth was about 40,000-50,000 T-cell genomes per sample. TRB libraries were pooled and sequenced on an Illumina MiSeq using a v3 150-cycle kit. As for how the authors treated the data: Repertoire analysis was run in R within a reproducible Nextflow workflow that covered QC, data transformation and analysis. LymphoSeq2, an R package for exploring AIRR-Seq data, was used to implement custom analyses. After excluding a few samples that yielded fewer than 5000 total TRB sequences, around 190 HIV repertoires remained for analysis. Among the approximately 200 retained HIV repertoires, about 57 were collected before ART initiation and 120 to 130 were collected after ART initiation. Repertoires were downsampled to 5000 TRB nucleotide sequences, with summary statistics averaged over 100 downsampling iterations. Only TRB sequences with CDR3 regions of at least seven amino acids were retained for analysis. Diversity was assessed using a clonality score derived from Shannon entropy and using the Gini coefficient. Repertoire networks linked the top 5000 CDR3 amino acid sequences whenever two sequences differed by an edit distance of one. Antigen specificity groups and MHC restriction were predicted for TRB CDR3 amino acid sequences with GLIPH2. To flag known CMV, EBV, HIV or tissue antigen associations, CDR3 amino acid sequences were matched against VDJdb and McPAS-TCR. Pre-ART, post-ART and control groups were compared with Wilcoxon signed-rank tests and Holm-Bonferroni correction. In TCRdb, the immuneACCESS table is reduced to in-frame sequences with V and J assigned. These tables do not hold every clone; where another copy was compared, an unresolved V gene accounts for under half, and the others remain unexplained. D and trimming come from the DNA, and the V and J calls and clone size come from that table. Across this sample there are roughly 25,000 clones, with roughly four fifths seen only once. The ten top clones hold approximately 5.1% of the sample.

To be included, a participant needed at least one PBMC sample from before ART initiation plus at least two post-ART samples. Every participant with HIV received treatment in the United States of America. Before DNA extraction, cryopreserved samples of about 0.9-11 million PBMC were thawed and then washed. At the time of the earliest PBMC sample, participants with HIV were aged between roughly 20 and 55 years. Per participant, PBMC samples came from 1-4 timepoints prior to ART initiation and 2-8 timepoints following ART initiation, for a median of 7 samples. Serial HIV viral load, CD4+ T-cell count, ART history and demographic data were obtained for every participant. Genomic DNA was extracted from unsorted PBMC with a Qiagen kit on a QIAcube, with processing performed in batches of 12 samples.

This sequence was found in a man aged 25 to 45 with HIV. The chain uses TRBV5-1 and TRBJ1-1; no confident D gene assignment can be made. This material consisted of unsorted PBMCs, taken 0.7 years before starting antiretroviral therapy. The CDR3 amino acid sequence is: CASSLSVLNTEAFF. The DNA is as follows: TGCGCCAGCAGCTTGAGTGTGTTGAACACTGAAGCTTTCTTT.